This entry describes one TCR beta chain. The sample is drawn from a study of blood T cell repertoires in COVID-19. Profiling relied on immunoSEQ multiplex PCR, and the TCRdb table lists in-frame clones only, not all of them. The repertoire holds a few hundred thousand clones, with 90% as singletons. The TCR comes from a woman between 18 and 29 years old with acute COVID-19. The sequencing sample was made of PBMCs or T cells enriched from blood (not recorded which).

CDR3 protein: CASSPGLAGGKGANEQFF. The CDR3, as DNA: TGTGCCAGCAGCCCGGGACTAGCGGGAGGGAAGGGGGCCAATGAGCAGTTCTTC. V and J are TRBV9 and TRBJ2-1; TRBD2 aligns across 16 bases. The CDR3 loop spans 18 amino acids. Germline lookup yields CDR1 SGDLS and CDR2 YYNGEE. V shed 4 bases, J shed 6 bases, and the junction held 10 bases outside the gene matches. Filled out from reference TRBV9 and TRBJ2-1, the complete variable domain reads DSGVTQTPKHLITATGQRVTLRCSPRSGDLSVYWYQQSLDQGLQFLIQYYNGEERAKGNILERFSAQQFPDLHSELNLSSLELGDSALYFCASSPGLAGGKGANEQFFGPGTRLTVL.